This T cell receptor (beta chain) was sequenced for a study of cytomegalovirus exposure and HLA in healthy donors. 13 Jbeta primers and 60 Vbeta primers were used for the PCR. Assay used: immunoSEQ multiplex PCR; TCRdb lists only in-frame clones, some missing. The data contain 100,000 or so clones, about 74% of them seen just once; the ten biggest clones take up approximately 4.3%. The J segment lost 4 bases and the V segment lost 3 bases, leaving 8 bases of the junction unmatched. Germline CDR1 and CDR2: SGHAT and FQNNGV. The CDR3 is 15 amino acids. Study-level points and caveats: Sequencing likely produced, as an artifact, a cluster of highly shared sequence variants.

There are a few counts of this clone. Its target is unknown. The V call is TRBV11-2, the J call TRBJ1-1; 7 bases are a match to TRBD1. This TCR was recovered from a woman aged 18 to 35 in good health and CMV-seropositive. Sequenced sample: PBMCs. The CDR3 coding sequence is TGTGCCAGCAGCTTTCAATCCGCAGGGGGCACTGAAGCTTTCTTT. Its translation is CASSFQSAGGTEAFF.